This T cell receptor (beta chain) is drawn from a study of blood T cell repertoires in COVID-19. In the authors' methods: Reference gene primers were amplified, and this amplification served to estimate nucleated cell counts. Clones were read by immunoSEQ multiplex PCR, and TCRdb kept only the in-frame ones, dropping some. D and trimming were read from the DNA, whereas the V and J calls and clone size are those reported in that table. The sample has over 350,000 clones, 86% seen once. The V gene end was trimmed by 2 bases and the J gene end by 3 bases; junction bases not matched to a gene: 11. Looked up from germline, CDR1 is LGHDT and CDR2 is YNNKEL (reference sequence). The CDR3 has 18 residues.

What was sequenced was peripheral blood. The receptor's source is a woman in her 30s with active or convalescent COVID-19. The chain carries TRBV3-1 (or the pseudogene TRBV3-2) and TRBJ2-1; 9 bases fit TRBD2. CDR3 in DNA: TGTGCCAGCAGCCAATCTTATCGGCTAGCGGGGAACTACAATGAGCAGTTCTTC. The encoded protein is CASSQSYRLAGNYNEQFF.